The 14 T cell receptor beta chains below were found in one sample sequenced in a study of T cell changes during pregnancy in multiple sclerosis. Sequenced by immunoSEQ multiplex PCR; TCRdb stores in-frame clones only, minus some. The table lists some 71,000 clones, just over 90% of them singletons. This specimen consisted of peripheral blood, obtained after pregnancy. Source of these receptors: a female donor with multiple sclerosis, enrolled in a pregnancy study.

The chain recombines TRBV10-1 with TRBJ2-3, with D perhaps TRBD2 (6 bases). The germline gives CDR1 WNHNN, CDR2 SYGVQD (reference sequence). The CDR3 contains 15 residues. Trimming shortened V by 6 bases and J by 1 base, and 14 bases separated the two germline ends. DNA for the CDR3: TGCGCCAGCAGCAACCCTAGCGAACGCACAGATACGCAGTATTTT. As protein: CASSNPSERTDTQYF.

This clone counts as medium-sized. Likely a read error: the CDR3 ends without its conserved phenylalanine or tryptophan. Because the CDR3's place on the DNA is in doubt, the DNA is left out and the CDR3 is given as listed by TCRdb. The gene calls are TRBV21-1 and TRBJ2-7; TRBD2 reflects the table's D call only, with no check against the DNA. TRBV21-1 is given as a pseudogene. The length of the CDR3 is 13 amino acids, counting both ends. CDR3 region: CASLSGLLVRAGE.

This clone appeared a few times. The chain is built from TRBV4-3 and TRBJ2-1; 9 bases line up with TRBD2. The V gene end was trimmed by 4 bases and the J gene end by 2 bases; junction bases not matched to a gene: 6. CDR3 size: 16 residues. Germline V lookup: CDR1 LGHNA, CDR2 YSLEER. The CDR3 DNA is TGCGCCAGCAGCCCATCTAGCGGGAACCCCTACAATGAGCAGTTCTTC. This gives the protein CASSPSSGNPYNEQFF.

The chain joins TRBV4-1 to TRBJ2-1; D is ambiguous. The CDR3 runs to 17 residues. V was shortened by 0 bases and J by 0 bases, with 12 bases between the two germline ends. CDR1 MGHRA and CDR2 YSYEKL come from the germline V gene. The CDR3 here is CASSQEKATSSYNEQFF. CDR3 sequence (DNA): TGCGCCAGCAGCCAAGAGAAAGCGACGAGCTCCTACAATGAGCAGTTCTTC.

This clone has only one observation. V is TRBV27 and J is TRBJ2-2, with 9 bases lining up with TRBD1. The V gene's germline CDR1 is MNHEY and CDR2 SMNVEV (reference sequence). With V trimmed by 7 bases and J by 5 bases, 8 bases remained unmatched. The CDR3 sequence is 15 residues long. The CDR3 sequence: CASTGGQGETGELFF. The CDR3, as DNA: TGTGCCAGCACAGGGGGACAGGGAGAGACCGGGGAGCTGTTTTTT.

The chain recombines TRBV28 with TRBJ2-7; 7 bases fit TRBD2. Germline CDR1 is MDHEN and CDR2 is SYDVKM. Trimming cost V 6 bases and J 3 bases; bases outside gene matches: 8. CDR3 size: 14 residues. CDR3 sequence reads: CASRGGTHIYEQYF. Written as DNA, the CDR3 is TGTGCCAGCAGGGGGGGGACTCACATCTACGAGCAGTACTTC.

This chain uses TRBV28 with TRBJ2-7, with D perhaps TRBD1 (8 bases). Trimming removed 4 bases at V and 2 bases at J, with 15 bases between. The V gene's germline CDR1 is MDHEN and CDR2 SYDVKM. The CDR3 covers 15 residues. CDR3 sequence reads: CASSWGGTGAYEQYF. In DNA, the CDR3 is TGTGCCAGCAGTTGGGGGGGGACAGGTGCCTACGAGCAGTACTTC.

V is TRBV18 and J is TRBJ2-6; D possibly corresponds to TRBD1 (5 bases). With 2 bases removed from V and 0 bases from J, the gap between germline ends came to 8 bases. This CDR3 contains 16 residues. From germline, CDR1 is KGHSH and CDR2 LQKENI. The CDR3 here is CASSPIGHSGANVLTF. The CDR3, as DNA: TGTGCCAGCTCACCAATAGGACACTCTGGGGCCAACGTCCTGACTTTC.

V gene TRBV19 combines with J gene TRBJ2-1; 8 bases map to TRBD2. The V gene's germline CDR1 is LNHDA and CDR2 SQIVND (reference sequence). The CDR3 runs 12 residues. The ends lost 6 bases at V and 10 bases at J; junction bases unmatched: 5. The CDR3 here is CASSRREAEQFF. For the CDR3, the DNA is TGTGCCAGTAGCCGGCGGGAGGCCGAGCAGTTCTTC.

The chain is built from TRBV10-1 and TRBJ2-5, with 9 bases that match TRBD1. Germline lookup yields CDR1 WNHNN and CDR2 SYGVQD (reference sequence). V lost 0 bases and J lost 2; bases outside the gene matches: 7. This CDR3 is 17 amino acids long. Written as DNA, the CDR3 is TGCGCCAGCAGTGAGTCGGTGGGGACAGGGCTTCAAGAGACCCAGTACTTC. Translation: CASSESVGTGLQETQYF.

V and J are TRBV2 and TRBJ2-3; 12 nucleotides agree with TRBD2. The length of the CDR3 is 16 residues. The ends lost 7 bases at V and 0 bases at J; junction bases unmatched: 5. Germline CDR1 and CDR2: SNHLY and FYNNEI. Here the CDR3 reads CASKPTSGGSTDTQYF. The CDR3 DNA reads TGTGCCAGCAAGCCGACTAGCGGGGGTAGCACAGATACGCAGTATTTT.

This clone was recorded only once. V and J are TRBV30 and TRBJ2-3, with 10 bases identical to TRBD2. Unmatched junction bases numbered 13, after V lost 4 bases and J lost 6 bases. Per germline, CDR1 GTSNPN and CDR2 SVGIG (reference sequence). There are 16 residues in the CDR3. CDR3 nucleotides: TGTGCCTGGACAGGGGGAAGCGGGAGGGCCGGGGATACGCAGTATTTT. It specifies CAWTGGSGRAGDTQYF.

The CDR3 nucleotides are TGCGCCAGCAGCTTGGAGCCGGGGTCAGGAGAAGATACGCAGTATTTT. Its translation is CASSLEPGSGEDTQYF. The chain couples TRBV5-1 to TRBJ2-3, with D maybe TRBD2 (5 bases). There are 16 residues in the CDR3. In germline, CDR1 is SGHRS, CDR2 YFSETQ. V gave up 0 bases and J gave up 5 bases, with 16 bases separating them.

This clone was picked up one time. The V call is TRBV10-1, the J call TRBJ2-1, with 8 bases matching TRBD2. In germline, CDR1 is WNHNN, CDR2 SYGVQD (reference sequence). V was clipped by 0 bases and J by 6 bases; unmatched bases: 4. The CDR3 runs to 15 residues. DNA of the CDR3: TGCGCCAGCAGTGAGTCATTAGCGGGGCCCAATGAGCAGTTCTTC. Amino acid sequence: CASSESLAGPNEQFF.